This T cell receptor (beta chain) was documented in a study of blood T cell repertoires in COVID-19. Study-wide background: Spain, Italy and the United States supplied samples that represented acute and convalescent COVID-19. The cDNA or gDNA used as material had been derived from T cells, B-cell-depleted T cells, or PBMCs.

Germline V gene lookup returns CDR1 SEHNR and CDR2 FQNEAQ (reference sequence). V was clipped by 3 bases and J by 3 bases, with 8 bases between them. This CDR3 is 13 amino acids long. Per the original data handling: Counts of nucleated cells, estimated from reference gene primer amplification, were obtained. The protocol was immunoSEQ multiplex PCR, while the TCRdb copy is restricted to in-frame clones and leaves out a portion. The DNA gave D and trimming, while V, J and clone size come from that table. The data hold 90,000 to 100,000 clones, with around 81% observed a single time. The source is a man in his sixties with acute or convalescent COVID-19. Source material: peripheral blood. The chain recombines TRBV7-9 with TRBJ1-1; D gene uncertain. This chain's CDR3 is CASSFGGDTEAFF. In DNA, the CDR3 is TGTGCCAGCAGCTTTGGCGGGGACACTGAAGCTTTCTTT.